This paragraph covers one T cell receptor beta chain sequence. Its antigen is not identified. Produced via immunoSEQ multiplex PCR; TCRdb's table is partial and in-frame only. Among about 6,700 clones, roughly 69% were seen once, and the ten largest hold roughly 10%. This specimen belongs to a study of immune cell composition in non-small cell lung cancer. This CDR3 spans 14 amino acids. Germline CDR1 reads SEHNR; CDR2 reads FQNEAQ (reference sequence). Normal lung sampling was at least 3 cm from the tumour, as distant as possible. Regarding the study as a whole: It was not proven that tumour-reactive clones equal dominant tumour-associated clones. Smoking pack-years did not significantly correlate with tumour TCR-beta clonality.

The chain uses TRBV7-9 and TRBJ2-5, with 9 bases aligning to TRBD2. This TCR derives from a human donor with non-small cell lung cancer. Sample: non-adjacent lung tissue. The CDR3 coding sequence is TGTGCATCGATGAGGTTAGCGGGGGAAGAGACCCAGTACTTC. It specifies CASMRLAGEETQYF. Using reference TRBV7-9 and TRBJ2-5 for the parts outside the CDR3, the full variable domain is DTGVSQNPRHKITKRGQNVTFRCDPISEHNRLYWYRQTLGQGPEFLTYFQNEAQLEKSRLLSDRFSAERPKGSFSTLEIQRTEQGDSAMYLCASMRLAGEETQYFGPGTRLLVL.